The entry that follows covers one T cell receptor beta chain sequence. CDR1 and CDR2 from the germline V gene are LNHNV and YYDKDF (reference sequence). This CDR3 has 13 amino acids. V was pared by 1 base and J by 7 bases, with 11 bases between. Enrolment of Seattle patients took place during active infection, and they were followed longitudinally. The data belong to a study of blood T cell repertoires in COVID-19. Clones were sequenced by immunoSEQ multiplex PCR, and TCRdb holds only the in-frame ones, with some missing. The sample includes 450,000 or so clones, 89% of them seen just once. The gene calls are TRBV15 and TRBJ2-7; D not certain. This receptor was identified in a man aged 18 to 30 with COVID-19, enrolled during active disease. Material for sequencing was peripheral blood. The CDR3, as DNA: TGTGCCACCAGCAGAGGTGACACCCGAGAGCAGTACTTC. Its translation is CATSRGDTREQYF.